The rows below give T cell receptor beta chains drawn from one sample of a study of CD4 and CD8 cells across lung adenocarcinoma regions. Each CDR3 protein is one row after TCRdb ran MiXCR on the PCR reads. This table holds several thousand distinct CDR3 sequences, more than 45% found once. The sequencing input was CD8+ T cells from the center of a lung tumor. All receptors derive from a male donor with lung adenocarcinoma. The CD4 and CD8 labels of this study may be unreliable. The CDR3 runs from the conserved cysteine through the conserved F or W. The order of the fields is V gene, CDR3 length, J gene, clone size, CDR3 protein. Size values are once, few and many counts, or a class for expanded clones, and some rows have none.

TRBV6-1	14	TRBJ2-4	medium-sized	CASSVAGGNNIQYF
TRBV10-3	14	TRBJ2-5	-	CATQGVGSDNEQYF
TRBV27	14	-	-	CASSLFGRQETQYF
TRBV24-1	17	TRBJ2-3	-	CATSDLTDRGSTDTQYF
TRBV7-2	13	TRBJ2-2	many	CASSTTKGGELFF
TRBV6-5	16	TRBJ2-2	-	CASRLTAGGVIGELFF
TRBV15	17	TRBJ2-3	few	CATSRDGRGQGTDTQYF
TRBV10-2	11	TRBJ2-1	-	CASSTQRTQFF
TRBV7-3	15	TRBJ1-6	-	CASSLTGTGNSPLHF
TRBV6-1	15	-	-	CASSEFRGGLNEQFF
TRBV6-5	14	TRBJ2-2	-	CATVYVGTPGELFF
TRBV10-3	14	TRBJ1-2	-	CAISEQTGGYGYTF
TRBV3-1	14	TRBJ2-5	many	CASSLRTSLVGQYF
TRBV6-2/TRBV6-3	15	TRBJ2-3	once	CAGSYGGREPDTQYF
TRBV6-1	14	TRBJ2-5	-	CAGSGGSAKDTQYF
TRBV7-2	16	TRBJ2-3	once	CASSLTSGGLTDTQYF
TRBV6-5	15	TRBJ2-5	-	CASSYVGNTGETQYF
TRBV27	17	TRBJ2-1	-	CASSFGAGPISYNEQFF
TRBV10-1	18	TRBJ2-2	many	CASSEGASGNSNTGELFF
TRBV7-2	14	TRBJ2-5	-	CASTIGLGLNEQYF
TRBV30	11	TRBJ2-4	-	CAWSAGNIQYF
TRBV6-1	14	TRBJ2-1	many	CASSGIPGGDEQFF
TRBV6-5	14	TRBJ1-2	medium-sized	CASRGTEPPPGYTF
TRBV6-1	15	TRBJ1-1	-	CASRPQPGLNTEAFF
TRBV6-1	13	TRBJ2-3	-	CASKICNQDTQYF
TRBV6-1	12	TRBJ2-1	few	CASSLNYNEQFF
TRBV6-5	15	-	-	CASSLHGQTQETQYF
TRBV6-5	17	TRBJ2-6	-	CASSFGTGSSGANVLTF
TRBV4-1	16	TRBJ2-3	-	CASSAWGRTGEDTQYF
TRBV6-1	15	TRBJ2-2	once	CASRDPGRETGELFF
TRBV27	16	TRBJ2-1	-	CASRKAGLAGRNEQFF
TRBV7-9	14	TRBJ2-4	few	CASSVGQGADIQYF
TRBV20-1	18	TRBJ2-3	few	CSARDRGMRERSTDTQYF
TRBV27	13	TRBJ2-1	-	CASSLIDRNEQFF
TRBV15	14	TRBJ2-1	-	CATSRDRGYNEQFF
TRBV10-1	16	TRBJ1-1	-	CASSGFGTPGGSEAFF
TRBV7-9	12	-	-	CASSFLEGEQYF
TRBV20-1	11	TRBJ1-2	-	CSADPVGGYTF
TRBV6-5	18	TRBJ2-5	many	CASSYRTPGQGQKETQYF
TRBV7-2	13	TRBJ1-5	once	CASSLAMNQPQHF